This T cell receptor (beta chain) was captured in a study of T cell responses to AZD1222 COVID-19 vaccine. Study outcomes and limitations: At 160-218 and 743-854, vaccine-associated CD4 TCRs were dominant, and they spanned spike. Spike-specific TCR breadth and depth went up after people got two AZD1222 doses.

This clone showed up just once. Its antigen is undetermined. TCRdb's copy holds only in-frame clones and misses some; the assay was immunoSEQ multiplex PCR. The data show 95,000 to 150,000 clones, approximately 90% seen once. This CDR3 has 18 amino acids. V was pared by 3 bases and J by 2 bases, with 9 bases of the junction left unmatched. The germline V gene has CDR1 MGHDK and CDR2 SYGVNS. This material consisted of peripheral blood, taken 28 days after the second dose of the MenACWY control vaccine. The receptor comes from an adult who received the MenACWY meningococcal vaccine as a control. The chain combines TRBV25-1 with TRBJ1-6, with 8 bases identical to TRBD1. For the CDR3, the DNA is TGTGCCAGCAGTGATCTCGCCGGACAGGGCCCCTATAATTCACCCCTCCACTTT. It is translated as CASSDLAGQGPYNSPLHF.